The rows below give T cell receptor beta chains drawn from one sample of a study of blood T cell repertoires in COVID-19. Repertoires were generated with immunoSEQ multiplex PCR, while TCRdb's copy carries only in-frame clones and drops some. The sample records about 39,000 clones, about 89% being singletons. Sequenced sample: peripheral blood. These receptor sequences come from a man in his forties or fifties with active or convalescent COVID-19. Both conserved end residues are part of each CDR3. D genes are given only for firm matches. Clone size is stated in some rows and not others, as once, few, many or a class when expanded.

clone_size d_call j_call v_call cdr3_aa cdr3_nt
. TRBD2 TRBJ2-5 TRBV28 CASSLGLGGETQYF TGTGCCAGCAGTTTAGGCTTGGGAGGGGAGACCCAGTACTTC
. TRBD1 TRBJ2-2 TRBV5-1 CASSLAGGQGGTGELFF TGCGCCAGCAGCTTGGCCGGTGGACAGGGTGGCACCGGGGAGCTGTTTTTT
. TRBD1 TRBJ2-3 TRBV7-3 CASSSDRSTDTQYF TGTGCCAGCAGCTCGGACAGGAGCACAGATACGCAGTATTTT
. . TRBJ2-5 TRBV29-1 CSVDRDNYQETQYF TGCAGCGTTGACCGGGACAACTACCAAGAGACCCAGTACTTC
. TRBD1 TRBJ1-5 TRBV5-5 CASSPTGVSNQPQHF TGTGCCAGCAGCCCGACAGGGGTTAGCAATCAGCCCCAGCATTTT
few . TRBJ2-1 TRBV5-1 CASSLNPPVDEQFF TGCGCCAGCAGCTTAAATCCCCCGGTTGATGAGCAGTTCTTC
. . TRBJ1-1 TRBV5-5 CASSFQTANTEAFF TGTGCCAGCAGCTTCCAAACAGCGAACACTGAAGCTTTCTTT
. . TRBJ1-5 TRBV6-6 CASRNTGSNQPQHF TGTGCCAGCAGGAATACAGGGTCGAATCAGCCCCAGCATTTT
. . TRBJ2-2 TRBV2 CASSLWRDLNTGELFF TGTGCCAGCAGCCTCTGGCGGGATCTGAACACCGGGGAGCTGTTTTTT
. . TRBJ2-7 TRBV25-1 CASSEWAGQSYEQYF TGTGCCAGCAGTGAATGGGCGGGACAGTCCTACGAGCAGTACTTC
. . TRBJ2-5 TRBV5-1 CASSLSGVQETQYF TGCGCCAGCAGCCTCTCAGGGGTCCAAGAGACCCAGTACTTC
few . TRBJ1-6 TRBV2 CASKRAGSGNSPLHF TGTGCCAGCAAACGAGCCGGGTCGGGAAATTCACCCCTCCACTTT
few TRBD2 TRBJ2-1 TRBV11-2 CASSLRLSGGPNEQFF TGTGCCAGCAGCTTACGGCTTAGCGGGGGGCCCAATGAGCAGTTCTTC
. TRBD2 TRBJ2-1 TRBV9 CASSVTSGSEQFF TGTGCCAGCAGCGTTACTAGCGGGAGTGAGCAGTTCTTC
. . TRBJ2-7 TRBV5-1 CASIPSGAPGDEQYF TGCGCCAGCATCCCATCCGGGGCGCCGGGAGACGAGCAGTACTTC
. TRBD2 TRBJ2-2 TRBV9 CASSVDIAGVNTGELFF TGTGCCAGCAGCGTAGACATAGCGGGAGTGAACACCGGGGAGCTGTTTTTT
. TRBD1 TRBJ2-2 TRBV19 CASRGTGVTGELFF TGTGCCAGTAGAGGGACAGGGGTCACCGGGGAGCTGTTTTTT
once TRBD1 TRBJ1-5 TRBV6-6 CASSPGQGGYSNQPQHF TGTGCCAGCAGTCCCGGACAGGGGGGTTATAGCAATCAGCCCCAGCATTTT
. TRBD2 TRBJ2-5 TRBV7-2 CASSLPTSGNKYF TGTGCCAGCAGCTTACCAACTAGCGGCAACAAGTACTTC
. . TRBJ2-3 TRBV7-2 CASSLGGGLDTQYF TGTGCCAGCAGCTTAGGGGGGGGCCTGGATACGCAGTATTTT
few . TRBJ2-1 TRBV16 CASSQGQGSYNEQFF TGTGCCAGCAGCCAAGGCCAGGGCTCCTACAATGAGCAGTTCTTC
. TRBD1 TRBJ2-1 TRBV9 CASSVVGTGGSNEQFF TGTGCCAGCAGCGTAGTCGGGACAGGGGGGTCAAATGAGCAGTTCTTC
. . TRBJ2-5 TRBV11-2 CASSLGTGFQETQYF TGTGCCAGCAGCTTAGGGACGGGATTTCAAGAGACCCAGTACTTC